This T cell receptor (beta chain) was recovered during a study of tissue T cells after allogeneic stem cell transplantation. TCRdb's table, derived via immunoSEQ multiplex PCR, lists solely in-frame clones and lacks some. The sample contains some 6,700 clones, 50% of which appear only once. About this clone itself: Here the gene names and germline are mouse.

Time point indicated: mouse harvest day 7 after allogeneic transplant. The graft held 10^6 splenic CD5+ T cells and 10^7 T-cell-depleted bone marrow cells. The origin of this receptor is a female BALB/c mouse given C57BL/6 T cells with graft-versus-host disease after an allogeneic hematopoietic cell transplant. The sample consisted of gut tissue.

The CDR3 reads CASSLSGGALEQYF. CDR3 bases read: TGTGCCAGCTCTCTCTCTGGGGGGGCGCTTGAACAGTAC. The chain uses TRBV12-1 and TRBJ2-7, with 10 bases that match TRBD2. From the germline J gene comes the end of the CDR3, since the read stops 1 residue before it. V trimming: 0 bases; J trimming: 6 bases; junction bases outside the gene matches: 4. Germline-derived CDR1 and CDR2 are SGHSN and HYEKVE. The CDR3 has 14 residues.